Listed below are T cell receptor beta chains from one sample, sequenced in a study of T cells in Graves' hyperthyroidism and ophthalmopathy. MiXCR, run by TCRdb on the multiplex PCR reads, gives a single entry per CDR3 protein. This repertoire shows about 130,000 distinct CDR3 sequences, roughly 23% found once; its top ten account for roughly 71%. Specimen: blood. These receptors were collected from a woman aged 50 to 65 with Graves' hyperthyroidism that later progressed to Graves' ophthalmopathy. CDR3s include the opening cysteine and the closing phenylalanine or tryptophan. A D gene is named only where the DNA matches it firmly. Size values are once, few and many counts, or a class for expanded clones, and some rows have none.

TRBV24-1,TRBJ2-7,-,TRBD2,16,CATSDSSSGNGYEQYF,TGTGCCACCAGTGATTCTTCTAGCGGCAATGGGTACGAGCAGTACTTC
TRBV28,TRBJ1-2,many,-,12,CASSLSVYGYTF,TGTGCCAGCAGTTTATCGGTATATGGCTACACCTTC
TRBV20-1,TRBJ2-1,many,TRBD2,15,CSATASGRYFNEQFF,TGCAGTGCCACGGCTAGCGGGAGGTATTTCAATGAGCAGTTCTTC
TRBV14,TRBJ1-1,-,-,14,CASSRASGIPEAFF,TGTGCCAGCAGCCGCGCTTCAGGGATCCCCGAAGCTTTCTTT
TRBV6-1,TRBJ1-1,many,TRBD1,14,CASRRQGASAEAFF,TGTGCCAGCAGGAGACAGGGGGCGAGCGCTGAAGCTTTCTTT
TRBV4-1,TRBJ2-7,-,-,13,CASSQVGVYEQYF,TGCGCCAGCAGCCAAGTTGGGGTGTACGAGCAGTACTTC
TRBV30,TRBJ2-3,many,-,14,CAWSLATRADTQYF,TGTGCCTGGAGTTTAGCGACTAGGGCAGATACGCAGTATTTT
TRBV28,TRBJ2-7,many,-,12,CASSSAVLEQYF,TGTGCCAGCAGTTCGGCTGTCCTCGAGCAGTACTTC
TRBV20-1,TRBJ2-3,many,-,16,CSARDDLAQVTDTQYF,TGCAGTGCTAGAGATGATCTAGCGCAAGTCACAGATACGCAGTATTTT
TRBV11-2,TRBJ2-7,-,-,13,CASSLTTGNEQYF,TGTGCCAGCAGCTTAACCACAGGCAACGAGCAGTACTTC
TRBV25-1,TRBJ1-5,-,-,13,CASSESGGQPQHF,TGTGCCAGCAGTGAATCCGGCGGACAGCCCCAGCATTTT
TRBV6-1,TRBJ2-5,few,-,14,CASSLSRAGETQYF,TGTGCCAGCAGCCTCTCCAGGGCGGGGGAGACCCAGTACTTC
TRBV6-1,TRBJ2-3,-,TRBD2,20,CASSEKATSGAHYRTDTQYF,TGTGCCAGCAGTGAAAAAGCGACTAGCGGAGCCCACTACCGCACAGATACGCAGTATTTT
TRBV2,TRBJ2-3,many,-,12,CASKTVADTQYF,TGTGCCAGCAAGACAGTTGCAGATACGCAGTATTTT
TRBV30,TRBJ1-1,-,-,13,CAWSVSGLSEAFF,TGTGCCTGGAGTGTGTCAGGGCTATCTGAAGCTTTCTTT
TRBV27,TRBJ1-1,-,-,16,CASSPVPPGVYAEAFF,TGTGCCAGCAGTCCCGTCCCGCCGGGGGTGTACGCTGAAGCTTTCTTT
TRBV15,TRBJ2-5,few,-,15,CATSNGGGGGETQYF,TGTGCCACCAGCAATGGCGGAGGGGGCGGAGAGACCCAGTACTTC
TRBV2,TRBJ1-2,many,TRBD1,14,CASKSDRGLWGYTF,TGTGCCAGCAAATCGGACAGGGGGCTCTGGGGCTACACCTTC
TRBV30,TRBJ2-1,many,TRBD1,13,CAWGPGQYNEQFF,TGTGCCTGGGGCCCGGGACAGTACAATGAGCAGTTCTTC
TRBV19,TRBJ1-1,few,TRBD1,16,CASSILATGLISEAFF,TGTGCCAGTAGTATATTGGCGACAGGGTTAATATCTGAAGCTTTCTTT
TRBV7-9,TRBJ2-2,many,-,15,CASSYRQLGTGELFF,TGTGCCAGCAGCTACCGACAGCTCGGGACCGGGGAGCTGTTTTTT
TRBV19,TRBJ2-1,-,-,16,CASSIRDPTSYNEQFF,TGTGCCAGTAGTATCCGGGACCCGACCTCCTACAATGAGCAGTTCTTC
TRBV7-2,TRBJ1-4,few,TRBD1,17,CASSRRQGARSNEKLFF,TGTGCCAGCAGCCGCAGACAGGGGGCGCGTTCTAATGAAAAACTGTTTTTT
TRBV11-2,TRBJ1-4,many,-,14,CASSSSGLAEKLFF,TGTGCCAGCAGCTCCTCCGGACTTGCCGAAAAACTGTTTTTT
TRBV20-1,TRBJ1-1,many,-,14,CSARLTGGTTEAFF,TGCAGTGCTAGATTGACCGGAGGCACCACTGAAGCTTTCTTT